The 14 T cell receptor beta chains reported below all come from one sample, sequenced in a study of blood T cell repertoires in COVID-19. Method: immunoSEQ multiplex PCR; TCRdb's copy keeps in-frame clones and lacks some. The sample includes about 170,000 clones, roughly 90% of them seen just once. The source material was peripheral blood. All receptors derive from a man aged 25-45 years with COVID-19, enrolled during active disease.

The chain employs TRBV7-3 and TRBJ2-2, with D tentatively TRBD1 (5 bases). This CDR3 is 14 amino acids long. Deletions cut 3 bases from V and 6 bases from J, with 11 bases between. Germline V gene sequence: CDR1 SGHTA, CDR2 FQGTGA. DNA for the CDR3: TGTGCCAGCAGCTTCGCAGGGTATCCCGGGGAGCTGTTTTTT. Encoded protein: CASSFAGYPGELFF.

V gene TRBV19 combines with J gene TRBJ1-2; D ambiguous. Germline CDR1 and CDR2: LNHDA and SQIVND (reference sequence). V dropped 7 bases and J dropped 6 bases, with 15 bases sitting between them. The CDR3 extends over 13 amino acids. This chain's CDR3 is CASTTEGRDGYTF. The CDR3 DNA sequence: TGTGCCAGTACTACCGAGGGCCGGGATGGCTACACCTTC.

V gene TRBV29-1 combines with J gene TRBJ2-7; TRBD1 might be the D (5 bases). Trimming took off 5 bases at V and 2 bases at J, with 10 bases between the two ends. Germline assignment: CDR1 SQVTM and CDR2 ANQGSEA. This CDR3 has 12 residues. CDR3 residues: CSVRQSPYEQYF. As DNA, the CDR3 is TGCAGCGTTAGACAGTCTCCCTACGAGCAGTACTTC.

This chain links TRBV7-2 with TRBJ1-2; 9 nucleotides align to TRBD1. With V trimmed by 1 base and J by 8 bases, 2 bases remained unmatched. This CDR3 has 13 amino acids. Germline CDR1 and CDR2: SGHTA and FQGNSA. DNA of the CDR3: TGTGCCAGCAGCTTAGACAGGGGGCGAGGCTACACCTTC. Protein product: CASSLDRGRGYTF. The whole variable domain, filled in from reference TRBV7-2 and TRBJ1-2, reads GAGVSQSPSNKVTEKGKDVELRCDPISGHTALYWYRQSLGQGLEFLIYFQGNSAPDKSGLPSDRFSAERTGGSVSTLTIQRTQQEDSAVYLCASSLDRGRGYTFGSGTRLTVV.

The V gene is TRBV5-6, the J gene TRBJ2-5; TRBD1 matches at 9 bases. Trimming took 4 bases from V and 3 from J; bases not matched to a gene: 7. The CDR3 spans 15 residues. Germline V gene lookup returns CDR1 SGHDT and CDR2 YYEEEE. The CDR3 nucleotides are TGTGCCAGCAGCGTCCCCGGGACAGGGAAAGAGACCCAGTACTTC. This encodes CASSVPGTGKETQYF.

This clone was detected only once. The chain employs TRBV18 and TRBJ1-1; 10 bases are a match to TRBD1. V shed 6 bases and J 2 bases; nucleotides not matched to a gene: 9. The CDR3 contains 16 residues. CDR1 KGHSH and CDR2 LQKENI come from the germline V gene. As DNA, the CDR3 is TGTGCCAGCTCCCCGGACAGGGGGAAAATAAACACTGAAGCTTTCTTT. It translates to CASSPDRGKINTEAFF.

The chain carries TRBV9 and TRBJ2-3; tentatively, D is TRBD1 (6 bases). Trimming took off 4 bases at V and 1 base at J, with 16 bases between the two ends. The germline V gene encodes CDR1 SGDLS and CDR2 YYNGEE. The CDR3 loop spans 16 amino acids. This CDR3 is CASSTRMTGGTDTQYF. The CDR3 DNA follows: TGTGCCAGCAGCACCCGAATGACAGGAGGCACAGATACGCAGTATTTT.

The chain employs TRBV3-1 (or the pseudogene TRBV3-2) and TRBJ1-4; 7 bases match TRBD1. The CDR3 is made up of 14 amino acids. Germline V gives CDR1 LGHDT, CDR2 YNNKEL (reference sequence). V shed 4 bases and J 11 bases; nucleotides not matched to a gene: 10. CDR3 bases: TGTGCCAGCAGCCCACCCTTTGACAGGGTCAAACTGTTTTTT. Its protein is CASSPPFDRVKLFF.

The gene calls are TRBV27 and TRBJ2-1; tentatively, D is TRBD2 (5 bases). The CDR3 is 14 residues long. Germline CDR1 is MNHEY and CDR2 is SMNVEV (reference sequence). V was pared by 2 bases and J by 0 bases, with 5 bases between. The chain's CDR3 is CASSLAGSYNEQFF. CDR3 DNA sequence: TGTGCCAGCAGTTTAGCGGGCTCCTACAATGAGCAGTTCTTC.

This sequence joins TRBV27 and TRBJ2-7; 9 nucleotides align to TRBD2. The CDR3 length is 15 residues. V gave up 3 bases and J gave up 4 bases; unmatched junction bases: 7. CDR1 MNHEY and CDR2 SMNVEV come from the germline V gene (reference sequence). The CDR3 loop is CASSFISGGTYEQYF. The CDR3 region has the DNA TGTGCCAGCAGTTTTATTAGCGGGGGTACTTACGAGCAGTACTTC.

This clone turned up a few times. This rearrangement joins TRBV27 to TRBJ1-5; possibly TRBD1 for D (5 bases). Per germline, CDR1 MNHEY and CDR2 SMNVEV (reference sequence). V dropped 3 bases and J dropped 2 bases, with 11 bases sitting between them. The CDR3 consists of 15 residues. The CDR3 DNA reads TGTGCCAGCAGTTTCGGGGGAGGGGGCAATCAGCCCCAGCATTTT. Translation: CASSFGGGGNQPQHF.

This chain uses TRBV7-6 with TRBJ2-1; 13 bases align to TRBD2. This CDR3 region has 17 residues. CDR1 and CDR2 from the germline V gene are SGHVS and FNYEAQ. V shed 4 bases and J 8 bases; nucleotides not matched to a gene: 11. For the CDR3, the DNA is TGTGCCAGCAGCTCCTCACTTGGGACTAGCGGGATATATGAGCAGTTCTTC. This sequence encodes CASSSSLGTSGIYEQFF.

The chain is built from TRBV5-4 and TRBJ2-7, with 12 bases aligning to TRBD2. The CDR3 extends over 16 amino acids. The germline CDR1 and CDR2 sequences are SGHNT and YYREEE (reference sequence). The V segment lost 4 bases and the J segment 3 bases; nucleotides outside the gene matches: 8. The CDR3 spells CASSRLLAGGRYEQYF. CDR3 DNA sequence: TGTGCCAGCAGCAGATTACTAGCGGGGGGCCGCTACGAGCAGTACTTC.

The V call is TRBV18, the J call TRBJ1-2, with 7 nucleotides matching TRBD1. The CDR3 has 17 amino acids. CDR1 and CDR2 from the germline V gene are KGHSH and LQKENI. The ends lost 2 bases at V and 1 base at J; junction bases unmatched: 10. The CDR3 region has the DNA TGTGCCAGCTCACCAGTCACAGGGGTGCCTTATAACTATGGCTACACCTTC. Translated: CASSPVTGVPYNYGYTF.